This entry concerns a single T cell receptor beta chain. What it binds is unknown. The germline gives CDR1 DFQATT, CDR2 SNEGSKA (reference sequence). The CDR3 length is 15 residues. J gave up 2 bases and V 1 base, and 5 bases lay outside the gene matches. The data belong to a study of T-cell reconstitution after alpha-beta-depleted transplantation in children. Study findings and constraints: It was surviving recipient T cells and thymic progenitors that gave some patients high TCRbeta diversity at day 60. T-cell numbers and diversity one year post-transplant derived largely from freshly generated T cells.

Unique molecular identifiers featured in how the TCRbeta library was prepared. TCRdb re-analysed the PCR reads in MiXCR, keeping a single row per CDR3 protein. Among 610,000 or so distinct CDR3 sequences listed, over 20% were seen once. The TCR was taken from a boy in the first two years of life with Wiskott-Aldrich syndrome, due to receive a stem cell transplant. This specimen was PBMCs, taken before TCRalphabeta/CD19-depleted stem cell transplant. The chain recombines TRBV20-1 with TRBJ2-4, with 7 bases aligning to TRBD2. The CDR3 sequence: CSARAEGGPKNIQYF. DNA for the CDR3: TGCAGTGCTAGAGCGGAGGGAGGGCCCAAAAACATTCAGTACTTC.